This T cell receptor (beta chain) is from a study of breast tumors, draining lymph nodes, adjacent tissues. This clonotype is a singleton in its sample. TCRdb called the multiplex PCR reads again in MiXCR, with one record for every CDR3 protein. The profile shows about 180,000 distinct CDR3 sequences, around a third of them singletons. The lymph nodes were axillary draining lymph nodes from breast cancer patients. The germline V gene has CDR1 SGHTA and CDR2 FQGTGA. The CDR3 spans 17 residues. Trimming removed 7 bases from V and 7 bases from J; junction bases left unmatched: 16. The receptor's source is a female donor with breast cancer. Some clones in this sample may be carry-over from other donors' samples. The rearrangement links TRBV7-3 to TRBJ2-2; 9 nucleotides match TRBD2. Sequenced sample: axillary lymph node tissue. The CDR3 is CASTLGRTSVDDGELFF. The DNA of the CDR3 is TGTGCCAGCACCCTTGGAAGGACTAGCGTGGACGACGGGGAGCTGTTTTTT.